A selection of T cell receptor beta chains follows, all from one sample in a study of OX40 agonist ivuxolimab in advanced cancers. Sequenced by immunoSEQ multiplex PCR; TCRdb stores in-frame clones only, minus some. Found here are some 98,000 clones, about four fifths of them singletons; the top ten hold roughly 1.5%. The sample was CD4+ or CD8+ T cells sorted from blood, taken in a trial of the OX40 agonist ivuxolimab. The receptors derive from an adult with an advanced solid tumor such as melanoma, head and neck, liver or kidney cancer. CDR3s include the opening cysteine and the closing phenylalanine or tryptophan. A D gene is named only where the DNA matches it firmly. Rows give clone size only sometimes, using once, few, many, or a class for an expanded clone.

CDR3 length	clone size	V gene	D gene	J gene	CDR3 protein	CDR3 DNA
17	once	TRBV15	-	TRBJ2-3	CATSRDGLALLTDTQYF	TGTGCCACCAGCAGAGATGGGCTCGCTCTACTCACAGATACGCAGTATTTT
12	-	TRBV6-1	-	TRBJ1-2	CASRALEGGYTF	TGTGCCAGCAGGGCCCTCGAGGGTGGCTACACCTTC
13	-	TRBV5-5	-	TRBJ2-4	CASSPGQKNIQYF	TGTGCCAGCAGCCCCGGACAGAAAAACATTCAGTACTTC
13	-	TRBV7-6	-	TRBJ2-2	CASSSPTGRELFF	TGTGCCAGCAGCTCGCCCACTGGGCGGGAGCTGTTTTTT
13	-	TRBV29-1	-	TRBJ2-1	CSVSFSSYNEQFF	TGCAGCGTTTCTTTTAGCTCCTACAATGAGCAGTTCTTC
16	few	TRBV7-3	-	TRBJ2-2	CASSLSPGANTGELFF	TGTGCCAGCAGCTTATCGCCGGGGGCGAACACCGGGGAGCTGTTTTTT
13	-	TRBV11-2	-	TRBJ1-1	CASSLKWVTEAFF	TGTGCCAGCAGCTTAAAGTGGGTCACTGAAGCTTTCTTT
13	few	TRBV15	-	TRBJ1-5	CATSRGRGQPQHF	TGTGCCACCAGCCGGGGCCGGGGTCAGCCCCAGCATTTT
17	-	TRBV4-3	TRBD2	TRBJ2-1	CASSQDPVAGGLDEQFF	TGCGCCAGCAGTCAAGATCCTGTAGCGGGGGGGCTGGATGAGCAGTTCTTC
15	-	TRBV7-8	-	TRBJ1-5	CASSLKGNGYQPQHF	TGTGCCAGCAGCCTTAAAGGGAACGGTTATCAGCCCCAGCATTTT
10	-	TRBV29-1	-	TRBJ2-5	CSGYLETQYF	TGCAGCGGATACCTGGAGACCCAGTACTTC
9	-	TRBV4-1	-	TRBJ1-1	CASSPEAFF	TGCGCCAGCAGCCCTGAAGCTTTCTTT
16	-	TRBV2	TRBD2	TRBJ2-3	CASNRNKRGGTDTQYF	TGTGCCAGCAACCGAAACAAGCGGGGGGGCACAGATACGCAGTATTTT
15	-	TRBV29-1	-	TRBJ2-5	CSVEASPGWQETQYF	TGCAGCGTTGAAGCGTCTCCGGGGTGGCAAGAGACCCAGTACTTC
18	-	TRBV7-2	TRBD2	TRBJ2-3	CASSLGGLAGGTPYTQYF	TGTGCCAGCAGCTTAGGCGGACTAGCGGGAGGGACCCCATATACGCAGTATTTT
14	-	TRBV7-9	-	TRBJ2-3	CASSPDPATDTQYF	TGTGCCAGCAGCCCGGATCCGGCCACAGATACGCAGTATTTT
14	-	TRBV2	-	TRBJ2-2	CASWPSIGVGELFF	TGTGCCAGCTGGCCCAGTATCGGTGTGGGGGAGCTGTTTTTT
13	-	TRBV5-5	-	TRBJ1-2	CASNQSPSYGYTF	TGTGCCAGCAACCAGTCACCGTCCTATGGCTACACCTTC
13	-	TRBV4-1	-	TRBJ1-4	CASSQDGYRKLFF	TGCGCCAGCAGCCAAGATGGGTACAGAAAACTGTTTTTT
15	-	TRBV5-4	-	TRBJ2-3	CASTTSPGETDTQYF	TGTGCCAGCACTACCTCACCGGGAGAAACAGATACGCAGTATTTT
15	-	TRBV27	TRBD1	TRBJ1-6	CASAGQPTRNSPLHF	TGTGCCAGCGCGGGACAGCCAACGAGGAATTCACCCCTCCACTTT
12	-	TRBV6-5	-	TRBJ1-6	CASSTQNSPLHF	TGTGCCAGCAGTACGCAGAATTCACCCCTCCACTTT
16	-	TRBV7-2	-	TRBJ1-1	CASSLKASVLNTEAFF	TGTGCCAGCAGCCTGAAAGCATCTGTTTTGAACACTGAAGCTTTCTTT
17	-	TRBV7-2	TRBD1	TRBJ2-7	CASSLPQGQVGSYEQYF	TGTGCCAGCAGCTTACCACAGGGACAGGTGGGCTCCTACGAGCAGTACTTC
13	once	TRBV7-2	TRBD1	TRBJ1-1	CASSLELQGLAFF	TGTGCCAGCAGCTTAGAACTACAGGGGTTAGCTTTCTTT
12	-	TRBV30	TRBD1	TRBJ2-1	CAWATGGNEQFF	TGTGCCTGGGCGACAGGGGGGAATGAGCAGTTCTTC
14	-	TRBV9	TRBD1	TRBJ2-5	CASSRTGGQETQYF	TGTGCCAGCAGCAGAACAGGGGGCCAGGAGACCCAGTACTTC
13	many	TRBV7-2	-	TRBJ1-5	CASSLSREQPQHF	TGTGCCAGCAGCTTAAGTAGGGAGCAGCCCCAGCATTTT
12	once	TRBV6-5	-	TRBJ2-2	CASSVRKGELFF	TGTGCCAGCTCAGTTCGGAAAGGGGAGCTGTTTTTT
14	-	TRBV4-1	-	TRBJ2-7	CASSQRVSSYEQYF	TGCGCCAGCAGCCAAAGGGTGAGCTCCTACGAGCAGTACTTC
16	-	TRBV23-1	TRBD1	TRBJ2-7	CASSVTAGTGGHEQYF	TGCGCCAGCAGTGTAACGGCCGGGACAGGGGGGCACGAGCAGTACTTC
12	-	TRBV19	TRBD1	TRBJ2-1	CASSSNRGLPFF	TGTGCCAGTAGTAGCAACAGGGGTCTCCCGTTCTTC
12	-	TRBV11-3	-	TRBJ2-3	CASSYDGDTQYF	TGTGCCAGCAGCTATGACGGAGATACGCAGTATTTT
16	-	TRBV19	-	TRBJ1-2	CASSIDLWGRNYGYTF	TGTGCCAGTAGTATAGACCTGTGGGGACGAAACTATGGCTACACCTTC
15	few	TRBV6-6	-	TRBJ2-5	CASSYWRGRGETQYF	TGTGCCAGCAGTTACTGGAGGGGGCGAGGAGAGACCCAGTACTTC
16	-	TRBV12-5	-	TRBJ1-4	CASGLVLGELGEKLFF	TGTGCTAGTGGTTTGGTACTGGGGGAGTTAGGGGAAAAACTGTTTTTT
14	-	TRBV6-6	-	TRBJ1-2	CASSSPGPPLKNTF	TGTGCCAGCAGTTCTCCGGGACCTCCGTTGAAAAACACCTTC
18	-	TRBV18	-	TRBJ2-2	CASSPTDSGTLYTGELFF	TGTGCCAGCTCACCGACGGATTCCGGGACACTCTACACCGGGGAGCTGTTTTTT
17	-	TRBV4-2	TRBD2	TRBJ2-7	CASSQGLISGRAYEQYF	TGTGCCAGCAGCCAAGGGCTGATTAGCGGGAGGGCATACGAGCAGTACTTC
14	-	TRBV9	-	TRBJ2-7	CASSVGSVAYEQYF	TGTGCCAGCAGCGTAGGGAGTGTGGCTTACGAGCAGTACTTC
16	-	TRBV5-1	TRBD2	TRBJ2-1	CASSPGGVSSYNEQFF	TGCGCCAGCAGCCCCGGGGGGGTGAGCTCCTACAATGAGCAGTTCTTC
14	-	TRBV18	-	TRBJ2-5	CASSHLDNQETQYF	TGTGCCAGCTCTCACTTGGACAACCAAGAGACCCAGTACTTC